Listed below are T cell receptor beta chains from one sample, sequenced in a study of blood T cell repertoires in COVID-19. This table comes from immunoSEQ multiplex PCR, and its TCRdb copy is limited to in-frame clones, with some not included. The sample has some 300,000 clones, about 90% seen once. Sample: peripheral blood. The origin of the receptors is a woman aged 40 to 50 with COVID-19, enrolled during active disease. The CDR3 runs from the conserved cysteine through the conserved F or W. D genes are given only for firm matches. The size entry is marked missing in some rows and otherwise reads once, few, many or a size class.

TRBJ1-5 . . TRBV7-6 TGTGCCAGCAGCTTAGGAGGCCTCCCCAATCAGCCCCAGCATTTT CASSLGGLPNQPQHF
TRBJ2-5 . TRBD1 TRBV11-1 TGTGCCAGCAGCTTCGGGACAGGGGTAGGAGAGACCCAGTACTTC CASSFGTGVGETQYF
TRBJ2-5 . . TRBV18 TGTGCCAGCTCACCAAGCGAAGAGACCCAGTACTTC CASSPSEETQYF
TRBJ1-2 once . TRBV19 TGTGCCAGTTCTTCGGCGGGATATAACAGGGAGGGTCGTGGTGGCTACACCTTC CASSSAGYNREGRGGYTF
TRBJ2-1 once . TRBV10-2 TGCGCCAGCAGTGGCCCACTTTACTGGGCGGGCAATGAGCAGTTCTTC CASSGPLYWAGNEQFF
TRBJ2-7 . TRBD2 TRBV29-1 TGCAGCGTTCAGCCTAGCGGGAGTAACGAGCAGTACTTC CSVQPSGSNEQYF
TRBJ2-3 . TRBD2 TRBV4-1 TGCGCCAGCAGCCAAGATCCGACGGGAGGGTCAGATACGCAGTATTTT CASSQDPTGGSDTQYF
TRBJ1-6 . . TRBV7-2 TGTGCCAGCAGCTTAGGGGCAGGGCTGTCCAATTCACCCCTCCACTTT CASSLGAGLSNSPLHF
TRBJ1-2 once TRBD1 TRBV7-2 TGTGCCAGCAGCTTAGGGGTGGGACAGGGGCTCAGGTACACCTTC CASSLGVGQGLRYTF
TRBJ2-5 . . TRBV3-1/TRBV3-2 TGTGCCAGCAGCCATGATTTGGAGGAGACCCAGTACTTC CASSHDLEETQYF
TRBJ2-2 . . TRBV5-6 TGTGCCAGCAGCTTGTTAAGACAGGCGGACACCGGGGAGCTGTTTTTT CASSLLRQADTGELFF
TRBJ1-6 few . TRBV9 TGTGCCAGCAGCACAACACAGGGAAATAATTCACCCCTCCACTTT CASSTTQGNNSPLHF
TRBJ2-7 . . TRBV6-5 TGTGCCAGCAGTCCACAGGGAAGCGAGCAGTACTTC CASSPQGSEQYF
TRBJ2-5 . . TRBV6-5 TGTGCCAGCGCCCGGCTAATGACCGGGGCCCAGTACTTC CASARLMTGAQYF
TRBJ2-5 . TRBD2 TRBV2 TGTGCCAGCAGCCTCCCAAGCGGGGGGAAACTAGTAGCGGGGACCCAGTACTTC CASSLPSGGKLVAGTQYF
TRBJ1-2 . . TRBV7-9 TGTGCCAGCAGCTTTCAGGACTATGGCTACACCTTC CASSFQDYGYTF
TRBJ1-2 . . TRBV6-5 TGTGCCAGCAGTAAGCAGGGAGGTGGCTACACCTTC CASSKQGGGYTF
TRBJ2-3 . . TRBV11-1 TGTGCCAGCAGCCAAACTGGTGGCGGGGTGACAGATACGCAGTATTTT CASSQTGGGVTDTQYF
TRBJ1-4 few . TRBV19 TGTGCCAGTGCTACTCGGACTGGGACTAATGAAAAACTGTTTTTT CASATRTGTNEKLFF
TRBJ2-1 . TRBD2 TRBV6-2/TRBV6-3 TGTGCCAGCAGTTACTCGAGCCCCCATAATGCGGGAGGAAGGGATGAGCAGTTCTTC CASSYSSPHNAGGRDEQFF
TRBJ2-6 . TRBD1 TRBV7-3 TGTGCCAGCAGCTTAACCGGGACAGCCTCTGGGGCCAACGTCCTGACTTTC CASSLTGTASGANVLTF
TRBJ2-3 . . TRBV4-3 TGCGCCAGCAGCCCTCGGGGTCGCACAGATACGCAGTATTTT CASSPRGRTDTQYF
TRBJ2-6 once TRBD1 TRBV19 TGTGCCAGTACAGGGGGCTTTTCTGGGGCCAACGTCCTGACTTTC CASTGGFSGANVLTF
TRBJ1-1 . . TRBV5-6 TGTGCCAGCAGCGTTGGGGGCGTAAGATTGAACACTGAAGCTTTCTTT CASSVGGVRLNTEAFF
TRBJ1-1 . . TRBV6-1 TGTGCCAGCAGTGAAGGGAGATACACTGAAGCTTTCTTT CASSEGRYTEAFF
TRBJ2-7 once . TRBV27 TGTGCCAGCAGTTTATCGGCAGAACTACCCTACGAGCAGTACTTC CASSLSAELPYEQYF
TRBJ1-3 . . TRBV7-6 TGTGCCAGCAGCTTAGCCCAGGGAGGATCAGGAAACACCATATATTTT CASSLAQGGSGNTIYF